This T cell receptor (beta chain) stems from a study of glioma-infiltrating T cells after dendritic cell vaccination. About the study: Samples are from glioblastoma patients in Phase I and II dendritic cell vaccine trials. Autologous tumor lysate-pulsed dendritic cell vaccination was given between the early 2000s and the early 2010s. Monocyte-derived dendritic cells, cultured six to seven days with IL-4 and GM-CSF, were pulsed with autologous tumor lysate.

The CDR3 is 13 amino acids. The V gene lost 1 base and the J gene lost 4 bases, with 8 bases spanning the gap. Germline CDR1 reads SGHAT; CDR2 reads FQNNGV. The PCR used 60 V beta and 13 J beta primers. Method: immunoSEQ multiplex PCR; TCRdb's copy keeps in-frame clones and lacks some. The data hold approximately 67,000 clones, with 80% to 85% observed a single time. This specimen consisted of blood, obtained before dendritic cell vaccination. The clonotype comes from a human donor with glioblastoma. The rearrangement joins TRBV11-2 to TRBJ2-7, with D perhaps matching TRBD2 (5 bases). The DNA of the CDR3 is TGTGCCAGCAGCTTAGGAGGGTTATACGAGCAGTACTTC. Translated: CASSLGGLYEQYF.